Sequencing of this TCR beta chain was carried out in a study of blood T cell repertoires in COVID-19. Study information: The United States, Italy and Spain provided the acute and convalescent COVID-19 samples.

Germline loops: CDR1 SGHVS, CDR2 FQNEAQ. The CDR3 consists of 15 residues. V lost 2 bases, J lost 1 base, and 11 bases lay in between. In the authors' methods: Reference gene primers were amplified, and this amplification served to estimate nucleated cell counts. Sequencing was performed with immunoSEQ multiplex PCR; in TCRdb, only in-frame clones are kept and a portion is missing. V and J calls and clone size follow that table, whereas D and trimming were derived from the DNA. The table lists under 200,000 clones, about three quarters of them singletons. This clone was seen repeatedly, ten times or more.

The TCR was taken from a man aged 60-69 years with acute or convalescent COVID-19. Sequenced material: peripheral blood. V and J are TRBV7-8 and TRBJ1-2; unclear D gene. CDR3 region: CASSLRGGLNYGYTF. In nucleotides, the CDR3 is TGTGCCAGCAGCTTACGAGGCGGACTTAACTATGGCTACACCTTC.